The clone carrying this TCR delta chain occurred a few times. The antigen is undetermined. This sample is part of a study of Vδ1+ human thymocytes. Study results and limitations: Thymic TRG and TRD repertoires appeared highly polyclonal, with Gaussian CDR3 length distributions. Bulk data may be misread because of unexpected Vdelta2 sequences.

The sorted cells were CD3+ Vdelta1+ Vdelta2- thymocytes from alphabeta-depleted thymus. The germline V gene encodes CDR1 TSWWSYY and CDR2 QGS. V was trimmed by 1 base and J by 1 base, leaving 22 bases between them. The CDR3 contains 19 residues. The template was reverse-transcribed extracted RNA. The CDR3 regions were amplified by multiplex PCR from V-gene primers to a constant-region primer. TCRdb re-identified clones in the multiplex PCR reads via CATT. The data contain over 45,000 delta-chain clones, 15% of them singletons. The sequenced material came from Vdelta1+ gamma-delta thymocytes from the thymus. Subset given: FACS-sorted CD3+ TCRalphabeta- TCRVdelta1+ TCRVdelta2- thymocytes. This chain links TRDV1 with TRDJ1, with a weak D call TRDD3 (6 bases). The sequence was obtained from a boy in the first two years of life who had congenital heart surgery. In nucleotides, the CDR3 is TGTGCTCTTGGGGAACGTCGGGGAACTGGGTTTGGAGGCACCGATAAACTCATCTTT. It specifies CALGERRGTGFGGTDKLIF.